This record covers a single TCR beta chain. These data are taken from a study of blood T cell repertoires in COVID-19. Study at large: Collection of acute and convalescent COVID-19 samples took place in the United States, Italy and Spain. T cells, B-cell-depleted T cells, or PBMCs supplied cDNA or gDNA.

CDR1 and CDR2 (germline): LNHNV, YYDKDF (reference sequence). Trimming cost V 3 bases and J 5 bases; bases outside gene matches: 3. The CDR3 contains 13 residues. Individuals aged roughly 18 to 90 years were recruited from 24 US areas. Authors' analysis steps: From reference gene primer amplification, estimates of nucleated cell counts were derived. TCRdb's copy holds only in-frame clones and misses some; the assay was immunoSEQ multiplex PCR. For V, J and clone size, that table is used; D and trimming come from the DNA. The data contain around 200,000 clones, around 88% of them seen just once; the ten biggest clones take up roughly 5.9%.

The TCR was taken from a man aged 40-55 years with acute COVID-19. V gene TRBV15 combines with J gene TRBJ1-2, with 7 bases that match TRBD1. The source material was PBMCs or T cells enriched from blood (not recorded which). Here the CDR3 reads CATSREGAYGYTF. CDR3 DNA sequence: TGTGCCACCAGCAGGGAGGGGGCGTATGGCTACACCTTC.